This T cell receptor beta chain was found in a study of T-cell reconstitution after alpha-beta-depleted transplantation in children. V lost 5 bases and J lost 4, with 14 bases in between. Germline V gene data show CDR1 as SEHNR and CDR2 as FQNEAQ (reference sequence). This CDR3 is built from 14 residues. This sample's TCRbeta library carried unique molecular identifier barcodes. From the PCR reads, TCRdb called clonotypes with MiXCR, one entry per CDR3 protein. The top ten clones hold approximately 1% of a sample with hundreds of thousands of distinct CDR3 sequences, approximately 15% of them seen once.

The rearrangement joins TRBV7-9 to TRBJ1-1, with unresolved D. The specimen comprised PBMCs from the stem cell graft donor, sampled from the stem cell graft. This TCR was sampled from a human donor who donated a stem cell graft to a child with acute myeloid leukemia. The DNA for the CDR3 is TGTGCCAGCAGCCCTATGGTGGCGCCCACTGAAGCTTTCTTT. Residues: CASSPMVAPTEAFF.